What follows are 26 T cell receptor beta chains derived from one specimen sequenced in a study of blood T cell repertoires in COVID-19 (dated by TCRdb to about 2020). The library came from the immunoSEQ multiplex PCR assay. TCRdb carries this immuneACCESS record with in-frame sequences only. Its versions omit some clonotypes, under half of them owing to an unresolved V gene in the studies checked, with the rest unexplained. This sample holds a few hundred thousand clones; roughly 85% were observed only once. Together, the top ten hold 4% to 4.5% of the sample. The specimen was PBMCs or T cells enriched from blood (not recorded which). The source of these receptors is a woman aged 25 to 39 who had recovered from COVID-19.

In DNA form, the CDR3 reads TGTGCCAGCAGCCCCGGGACAGGCTTCTACGAGCAGTACTTC. Residues: CASSPGTGFYEQYF. The chain is built from TRBV14 and TRBJ2-7; TRBD1 agrees at 8 bases. The V gene end was trimmed by 4 bases and the J gene end by 3 bases; junction bases not matched to a gene: 5. The CDR3 consists of 14 residues. Germline CDR1 is SGHDN and CDR2 is FVKESK. The complete variable domain, with remaining parts taken from reference TRBV14 and TRBJ2-7, reads EAGVTQFPSHSVIEKGQTVTLRCDPISGHDNLYWYRRVMGKEIKFLLHFVKESKQDESGMPNNRFLAERTGGTYSTLKVQPAELEDSGVYFCASSPGTGFYEQYFGPGTRLTVT.

The V call is TRBV28, the J call TRBJ1-4; TRBD1 is a possible D gene (6 bases). V was shortened by 3 bases and J by 2 bases, with 13 bases between the two germline ends. Germline V gives CDR1 MDHEN, CDR2 SYDVKM. The CDR3 is made up of 16 amino acids. The CDR3 spells CASSLLGQSTNEKLFF. Here the CDR3 DNA reads TGTGCCAGCAGTTTGCTCGGACAGTCGACTAATGAAAAACTGTTTTTT.

V is TRBV11-3 and J is TRBJ2-3, with 7 nucleotides matching TRBD1. The V and J ends lost 1 base and 0 bases, in that order; junction bases with no gene match: 10. CDR1 and CDR2 from the germline V gene are SGHNT and YENEEA. CDR3 length equals 18 residues. CDR3 sequence (DNA): TGTGCCAGCAGCTTAGCTTCAGGGGGACCGCCTAGCACAGATACGCAGTATTTT. Amino acids: CASSLASGGPPSTDTQYF.

The rearrangement links TRBV29-1 to TRBJ1-1; 7 bases are a match to TRBD1. Germline-derived CDR1 and CDR2 are SQVTM and ANQGSEA. J gave up 5 bases and V 6 bases, and 21 bases lay outside the gene matches. CDR3 size: 17 residues. CDR3 in DNA: TGCAGCGTCCCCAAGGGTACAGGGGCCGTAAGTTCGACTGAAGCTTTCTTT. Its protein is CSVPKGTGAVSSTEAFF.

The V and J genes are TRBV29-1 and TRBJ2-1, with D possibly being TRBD1 (6 bases). The CDR3 has 17 amino acids. The V gene's germline CDR1 is SQVTM and CDR2 ANQGSEA. V lost 0 bases and J lost 5, with 20 bases in between. The CDR3 reads CSVEDRGDTHWNNEQFF. The CDR3 bases are TGCAGCGTTGAAGATCGAGGGGACACCCACTGGAACAATGAGCAGTTCTTC.

This clone was counted between two and nine times. V gene TRBV6-5 combines with J gene TRBJ2-7; the D is unclear. The CDR3 is 15 amino acids. Germline lookup yields CDR1 MNHEY and CDR2 SVGAGI. V was trimmed by 7 bases and J by 1 base, leaving 17 bases between them. This CDR3 is CASTLLGSESYEQYF. Here the CDR3 DNA reads TGTGCCAGCACCCTTTTGGGCTCTGAGTCCTACGAGCAGTACTTC.

The rearrangement links TRBV7-7 to TRBJ2-1; 7 positions agree with TRBD2. With 4 bases clipped from V and 11 bases from J, the junction kept 17 bases outside the gene matches. Germline V gene sequence: CDR1 SSHAT, CDR2 FNYEAQ (reference sequence). CDR3 length equals 16 residues. The CDR3 loop is CASSSGRAGGADKQFF. CDR3 bases: TGTGCCAGCAGCTCAGGGAGGGCGGGCGGTGCTGATAAGCAGTTCTTC.

The rearrangement joins TRBV28 to TRBJ1-1, with 7 bases that match TRBD1. This CDR3 is built from 15 residues. V shed 6 bases, J shed 3 bases, and the junction held 10 bases outside the gene matches. Germline V gives CDR1 MDHEN, CDR2 SYDVKM. The CDR3 DNA is TGTGCCAGCAGCTCCATTCACAGGGGTGACACTGAAGCTTTCTTT. It is translated as CASSSIHRGDTEAFF.

The chain uses TRBV28 and TRBJ1-2; D gene ambiguous. Per the germline V gene, CDR1 is MDHEN and CDR2 is SYDVKM. V lost 5 bases and J lost 0, with 7 bases in between. This CDR3 contains 13 residues. The CDR3 sequence is CASSSYTNYGYTF. Written as DNA, the CDR3 is TGTGCCAGCAGTAGCTATACTAACTATGGCTACACCTTC.

The table lists this clone with a few counts. This chain connects TRBV10-2 to TRBJ1-1; 12 bases are shared with TRBD1. Germline V lookup: CDR1 WSHSY, CDR2 SAAADI. V lost 10 bases to trimming and J lost 1 base; unmatched junction nucleotides: 4. The CDR3 spans 14 residues. CDR3 region: CATRDRGQNTEAFF. The CDR3 DNA follows: TGCGCCACTCGGGACAGGGGGCAGAACACTGAAGCTTTCTTT.

The chain links TRBV9 to TRBJ1-1; the match to TRBD1 covers 8 bases. The V gene end was trimmed by 1 base and the J gene end by 5 bases; junction bases not matched to a gene: 7. Germline V lookup: CDR1 SGDLS, CDR2 YYNGEE. The CDR3 is 15 amino acids. Here the CDR3 reads CASSVTGQGSTEAFF. As DNA, the CDR3 is TGTGCCAGCAGCGTAACCGGACAGGGTTCAACTGAAGCTTTCTTT.

The rearrangement links TRBV24-1 to TRBJ2-3, with a tentative D call TRBD1 (5 bases). The CDR3 runs to 15 residues. Trimming shortened V by 6 bases and J by 2 bases, and 14 bases separated the two germline ends. CDR1 is KGHDR and CDR2 is SFDVKD in the germline V gene. CDR3 loop: CATSPDRTYTDTQYF. Here the CDR3 DNA reads TGTGCCACCAGTCCTGACAGAACTTACACAGATACGCAGTATTTT.

The chain is built from TRBV11-1 and TRBJ2-3, with 13 bases that match TRBD2. The CDR3 runs to 16 residues. J gave up 5 bases and V 4 bases, and 6 bases lay outside the gene matches. CDR1 and CDR2 from the germline V gene are SGHAT and FQDESV (reference sequence). CDR3: CASSSRTSGSVDTQYF. The CDR3 DNA follows: TGTGCCAGCAGCTCTCGGACTAGCGGGAGTGTAGATACGCAGTATTTT.

This clone was seen only a few times. The chain carries TRBV5-1 and TRBJ1-3; 8 bases line up with TRBD1. Per germline, CDR1 SGHRS and CDR2 YFSETQ. The CDR3 spans 14 residues. J gave up 1 base and V 7 bases, and 4 bases lay outside the gene matches. Written as DNA, the CDR3 is TGCGCCAGCGGGACAGGCCCGTCTGGAAACACCATATATTTT. Protein product: CASGTGPSGNTIYF.

CDR3 in amino acids: CASSLGQDAKGEKLFF. CDR3 DNA sequence: TGTGCCAGCAGCTTAGGACAGGACGCCAAAGGTGAAAAACTGTTTTTT. The chain combines TRBV7-9 with TRBJ1-4, with a weak D call TRBD1 (6 bases). CDR1 is SEHNR and CDR2 is FQNEAQ in the germline V gene (reference sequence). This CDR3 comprises 16 residues. Trimming took 1 base from V and 7 from J, leaving 16 bases between them.

This chain links TRBV7-9 with TRBJ1-2; D is undetermined. V shed 3 bases and J shed 7 bases, with 15 bases lying between them. Looked up from germline, CDR1 is SEHNR and CDR2 is FQNEAQ (reference sequence). This CDR3 is built from 14 residues. The CDR3 region has the DNA TGTGCCAGCAGCTTCCCCGGAGGGATCTCTGGCTACACCTTC. This codes for CASSFPGGISGYTF.

The rearrangement joins TRBV6-5 to TRBJ2-7, with a tentative D call TRBD1 (5 bases). The CDR3 spans 14 residues. CDR1 and CDR2 (germline): MNHEY, SVGAGI. V was pared by 3 bases and J by 9 bases, with 18 bases between. The DNA of the CDR3 is TGTGCCAGCAGTTATACAAGGGGCAGTAGTGTGCAGTACTTC. Translated: CASSYTRGSSVQYF.

The rearrangement uses TRBV13 and TRBJ2-3, with 9 bases that match TRBD1. This CDR3 comprises 16 residues. Trimming took 3 bases from V and 2 from J; bases not matched to a gene: 6. Germline-derived CDR1 and CDR2 are PRHDT and FYEKMQ (reference sequence). This chain's CDR3 is CASSLRGTGTTDTQYF. The CDR3 DNA reads as TGTGCCAGCAGCTTGCGGGGGACAGGGACCACAGATACGCAGTATTTT.

V and J are TRBV7-8 and TRBJ1-6; D remains ambiguous. The V gene lost 2 bases and the J gene lost 11 bases, with 19 bases spanning the gap. The CDR3 loop spans 16 amino acids. CDR1 SGHVS and CDR2 FQNEAQ come from the germline V gene. This CDR3 is CASSLSGLVPGTPLHF. CDR3 DNA sequence: TGTGCCAGCAGCTTATCCGGTCTGGTACCCGGGACACCCCTCCACTTT.

This chain joins TRBV5-6 and TRBJ2-5; D is possibly TRBD1 (5 bases). Germline assignment: CDR1 SGHDT and CDR2 YYEEEE. The ends were cut back, 2 bases at V and 3 bases at J, with 11 bases in the middle. The CDR3 is made up of 14 amino acids. CDR3 DNA sequence: TGTGCCAGCAGCTTATTGACAGTTGAAGAGACCCAGTACTTC. Its protein product is CASSLLTVEETQYF.

The chain recombines TRBV5-1 with TRBJ2-3; tentatively, D is TRBD1 (5 bases). Germline V gene lookup returns CDR1 SGHRS and CDR2 YFSETQ. The length of the CDR3 is 14 residues. V lost 2 bases and J lost 1, with 8 bases in between. CDR3 sequence reads: CASSFPGRTDTQYF. CDR3 DNA sequence: TGCGCCAGCAGCTTTCCAGGGCGCACAGATACGCAGTATTTT.

The V and J genes are TRBV6-6 and TRBJ2-7; TRBD1 agrees at 9 bases. Germline CDR1 and CDR2: MNHNY and SVGAGI (reference sequence). With V trimmed by 7 bases and J by 7 bases, 17 bases remained unmatched. CDR3 length: 16 amino acids. CDR3 protein: CASNGGGRDRVWEQYF. The CDR3 DNA sequence: TGTGCCAGCAACGGAGGGGGTCGGGACAGGGTATGGGAGCAGTACTTC.

The chain recombines TRBV7-2 with TRBJ1-2; maybe TRBD1 (6 bases). CDR1 and CDR2 from the germline V gene are SGHTA and FQGNSA. V lost 1 base, J lost 7 bases, and 10 bases lay in between. This CDR3 is 13 amino acids long. For the CDR3, the DNA is TGTGCCAGCAGCTTAGACAGGGAGGGTGGCTACACCTTC. Translating gives CASSLDREGGYTF.

The chain links TRBV20-1 to TRBJ1-4; possible D gene TRBD1, 5 bases. This CDR3 is built from 11 residues. Germline lookup yields CDR1 DFQATT and CDR2 SNEGSKA (reference sequence). With 8 bases removed from V and 4 bases from J, the gap between germline ends came to 8 bases. CDR3 in amino acids: CSRQYNEKLFF. The CDR3 DNA follows: TGCAGTCGACAGTATAATGAAAAACTGTTTTTT.

The V and J genes are TRBV30 and TRBJ2-7; D remains unclear. V lost 5 bases, J lost 4 bases, and 9 bases lay in between. There are 11 residues in the CDR3. CDR1 and CDR2 (germline): GTSNPN, SVGIG (reference sequence). Here the CDR3 DNA reads TGTGCCTGGGGAGTCCTATACGAGCAGTACTTC. It is translated as CAWGVLYEQYF.

This clone was detected once. The V and J genes are TRBV7-7 and TRBJ2-5; 7 bases match TRBD1. Germline CDR1 reads SSHAT; CDR2 reads FNYEAQ (reference sequence). V was clipped by 1 base and J by 4 bases; unmatched bases: 3. The CDR3 runs 14 residues. In DNA form, the CDR3 reads TGTGCCAGCAGCTTAGGTACAGGGGTAGAGACCCAGTACTTC. Translation: CASSLGTGVETQYF.